This entry features one T cell receptor beta chain sequence. Its antigen is unidentified. Germline and junction disagree at one end, which may indicate a read error. The CDR3 length is 12 residues. Germline values: CDR1 KGHDR, CDR2 SFDVKD. The draw of peripheral blood yielded ten milliliters from each donor. PCR was performed a second time for roughly 7 to 12 cycles using a sample-barcoded 5' primer and a J-beta primer mix. TCRdb analysed the 5' RACE reads with MiXCR anew, one entry per CDR3 protein. The sample lists 650,000 to 800,000 distinct CDR3 sequences, over 40% seen once, with roughly 12% in the top ten. The data stem from a study of blood T cells in healthy people across ages. General study findings and limits: Possibly, changes in expanded clonotypes were confounded because donor CMV status was unknown.

The TCR comes from a woman aged 80 or older in good health. V gene TRBV24-1 combines with J gene TRBJ1-4, with 10 bases matching TRBD1. Input material: blood. The CDR3 nucleotides read TGTGCCACCGGGACAGGGGATGAAAGACTGTTTTTT. It yields the protein CATGTGDERLFF.